This paragraph reports one TCR beta chain. Its cognate antigen has yet to be identified. Libraries were made using the immunoSEQ multiplex PCR assay. For the multiplex PCR, a mixture combining 60 forward primers for TCR Vbeta segments and 13 reverse primers for TCR Jbeta segments was used. The CDR3 region of rearranged TCR beta genes was amplified from genomic DNA by a multiplex PCR assay. The amplified TCR beta libraries were sequenced on the Illumina HiSeq System as 87-base-pair reads. Turning to the authors' computational methods: A later analysis counted tens of millions of unique TCR beta chains across the 690 or so repertoires, and roughly 9.9 million of these chains were shared by at least two donors. A nearest-neighbor algorithm error-corrected the raw reads and collapsed the reads into unique sequences, merging closely related sequences to remove PCR and sequencing errors. CDR3 sequences were aligned to IMGT reference sequences to assign V, D and J gene segments. For a sequence to be retained, a match of at least six nucleotides was required to both a V gene segment and a J gene segment. A rearrangement was called productive if the CDR3 had no stop codons and remained in frame with V and J, and every other rearrangement was called non-productive. Following IMGT convention, CDR3 was defined as the stretch from the second conserved V-encoded cysteine up to the conserved J-encoded phenylalanine. The earlier analysis of about 610 of the donors excluded sequences that lacked an unambiguous match to a single V gene segment. An earlier analysis of fewer than 650 of the donors classified V segments as functional when productive rearrangements were above 56.7% and as segregating when the standard deviation between donors was above 5%. To diagnose cytomegalovirus status from the catalog of TCR beta chain sequences, a statistical classification framework was built. In a later analysis, TCR nucleotide sequences were compared against IMGT/GENE-DB human TR gene sequences so that V and J genes could be assigned. The TCRdist pipeline was used in a later analysis to assign CDR3 sequences and most-parsimonious VDJ recombination scenarios. A later analysis defined each TCR beta chain by its CDR3 amino acid sequence plus V-gene family, and excluded reads lacking a unique V-gene family. To address suspected cross-contamination and a sequencing artifact, a later analysis removed around 590 highly shared, low-generation-probability nucleotide sequences. For each public chain, a later analysis derived a clonal expansion index from normalized ranks of inferred template counts within each repertoire. In a later analysis, generation probabilities were computed with a VDJ recombination model fitted to out-of-frame rearrangements, and the resulting probabilities were checked against IGoR. In a later analysis, TCR-TCR, TCR-HLA and TCR-CMV co-occurrence was scored with hypergeometric tests, and a repertoire-size bias correction was applied to TCR pairs. To estimate false discovery rates, a later analysis permuted the HLA or CMV assignments 20 times. In a later analysis, co-occurring TCRs were grouped using DBSCAN, and TCRdist sequence similarity was added for clustering within HLA-allele-positive subsets. For co-occurrence clustering, repertoires with fewer than 30,000 or more than 120,000 public chains were excluded, along with five repertoires with anomalous nucleotide sharing. Entries here come from immuneACCESS through TCRdb and include only in-frame sequences with V and J called. Some clones fail to appear in such tables; in the studies checked, an unresolved V gene covers under half of the shortfall, and the cause of the remainder is unknown. The DNA gave D and trimming, while V, J and clone size come from that table. In this sample's table one finds 100,000 to 150,000 clones. The ten largest clones take up 2.2% of the sample.

In total, approximately 690 healthy bone marrow donors made up the cohort. Cohort members were all nominally healthy when sampled, although unrecorded immune exposures were likely present. The donor was CMV seronegative and belonged to the group of more than 300 seronegative cohort members. A peripheral blood sample was collected from each donor, and TCR beta sequencing was performed on peripheral blood mononuclear cells. The Qiagen DNeasy Blood Extraction Kit was used to extract genomic DNA from the blood cell samples. The data were obtained in a study of cytomegalovirus exposure and HLA in healthy donors (dated by TCRdb to the late 2010s). As for the study more broadly: An earlier analysis of approximately 550 of the donors reported approximately 290 Gb of sequence data and about 100 million unique TCR beta sequences from 190 million or so T cells. To predict cytomegalovirus infection status, the study brought together high-throughput TCR immunosequencing, statistical association of individual TCRs with disease status, and machine learning. About 300 gigabases of sequencing data and 70 million to 100 million unique TCR sequences were included in an early release covering 500 to 750 HLA-typed donors. HLA typing covered class I and class II loci at four-digit resolution. A later analysis re-examined previously published TCR beta repertoires from 610 or so donors and added high-resolution HLA genotyping to investigate patterns of TCR occurrence. Along with the approximately 600-subject first cohort, a separate validation cohort of more than 90 different subjects was used. Roughly 5 DR-DQ haplotypes were handled as single units for association and clustering because linkage in the cohort was strong. The T cell repertoires of 666 subjects were profiled by immunosequencing and related to cytomegalovirus serostatus. Donor age, sex, ethnicity and CMV serostatus were collected together with the repertoire data. Of the roughly 400 genotyped donors, roughly 80% fell in the genetic ancestry cluster associated with self-reported Caucasian donors. Among around 400 genotyped donors of the cohort, an average of roughly 230,000 unique TCR beta nucleotide sequences was sequenced per donor, of which roughly 17% were non-productive. An earlier analysis of several hundred of the donors applied high-throughput TCR beta sequencing to assess whether each TCR beta V gene segment acted as functional or pseudogenic. Rather than using new phenotypic data, the later analysis identified candidate immune exposures from TCR beta sequences and from how often those sequences occurred across donors. A later genetic analysis took genome-wide SNP genotypes for about 60% of the roughly 670 donors and used that subset as a discovery cohort. The aim of the study was to test whether cataloging public T cell receptors could identify signatures of past pathogen exposure. The number of donors typed differed by locus, with about 629-640 for A, B, C, DRB1 and DQB1, more than 500 for DQA1, 600 to 610 for DPA1, and some 470 for DPB1. All discovery cohort repertoires had been generated on a single sequencing platform. Points the paper makes about the study in general: A later genetic analysis associated a missense DCLRE1C variant with V-gene and J-gene trimming of TCR beta chains, and an independent cohort replicated the association. In a later analysis, most CMV-associated TCR beta chains were found to appear HLA-restricted, with HLA associations seemingly driven largely by CMV exposure. In a later analysis, HLA-associated TCR beta chains showed more clonal expansion and lower generation probabilities than non-associated chains that were equally common. HLA typing was unavailable for some donors at each locus, so association tests used only the typed subset. In an earlier analysis of 500 to 650 of the donors, most TCR beta V segments appeared in productive rearrangements about 87% or about 30% of the time, broadly matching IMGT annotations. In vitro tests confirmed that a few of the cytomegalovirus-associated TCR beta chains recognize cytomegalovirus antigens. This cohort had only TCR beta chains sequenced, and the lack of alpha or paired-chain data limited which features could be detected. Presence/absence analyses assumed roughly uniform sequencing depth across donors, an assumption that may not hold. A further reported finding was that TCR beta sequences accurately predicted the HLA-A and HLA-B alleles for most subjects in the first cohort. Several of the top co-occurrence clusters appeared to be linked to parvovirus B19, influenza, CMV and Epstein-Barr virus, according to a later analysis. Across donors, most TCR sequences were observed very rarely, whereas some public TCRs were present in many individuals. A group of highly shared sequence variants was considered likely to be a technical artifact of the sequencing pipeline. Because counts were too low, 15 to 20 rarely observed V segments, including chromosome 9 orphons, were left out of the earlier analysis of approximately 500 of the donors. According to a later genetic analysis, donors in an Asian-associated ancestry cluster had fewer N-insertions in productive TCRs than the approximately 650-donor mean. In a later analysis, the rate of TCR association differed among HLA loci, with DRB1 alleles having the most associated TCRs and HLA-C alleles having the fewest. The authors suggested that the approach could potentially be extended to other disease states and immunological phenotypes. Strong co-occurrence of HLA alleles, especially DR and DQ, made assigning TCR associations to individual alleles difficult. At a false discovery rate of 0.05, a later analysis linked about 17,000 TCR beta sequences to specific HLA alleles. The classifier was reported to diagnose cytomegalovirus status with high specificity and sensitivity in both the original cohort and the validation cohort. The study gave a list of some 150 TCR beta chains associated with cytomegalovirus. CMV serostatus was the only immune exposure information available for the cohort. Some IMGT-functional V segments, including TRBV6-2 and TRBV6-3, could not be distinguished by the 87-base-pair reads and were therefore excluded. Linkage disequilibrium might explain the correlated functional status among segregating V segments, but an unknown experimental factor could not be ruled out.

Taken from cysteine to phenylalanine, the CDR3 has 16 residues. Left in the record is the CDR3 DNA by itself, 48 bases read in frame from the first base. At the junction V is shortened by 7 bases and J by 3 bases; bases outside the gene matches: 10. Taken from the germline V gene (reference sequence), the CDR1 and CDR2 loops are MNHNY and SVGAGI. The sequenced material came from PBMCs. This sequence was found in a man in his forties or fifties in good health and CMV-seronegative. Recombination linked TRBV6-6 to TRBJ1-5, with 9 bases in between that match TRBD1. The CDR3 region has the sequence CASMDRGLSFNQPQHF. At the DNA level, the sequence is TGTGCCAGCATGGACAGGGGACTATCTTTCAATCAGCCCCAGCATTTT.